This T cell receptor (beta chain) derives from a study of T cells after yellow fever vaccination. Looking at the study overall: Preparation of the low-cell-number fractions used SMART-Seq v4 Ultra Low Input. Study results and limitations: The secondary response peaked faster, at day 5 versus 15, but was weaker. Within FACS-sorted repertoires, abundant clonotypes contaminating from the bulk population could be present. At 95% to 97% for CD4 and 75% to 90% for CD8, most primary-vaccination clones showed up again after the booster.

This clonotype showed up just a few times. Its antigen remains unidentified. Trimming cost V 7 bases and J 4 bases; bases outside gene matches: 6. Per the germline V gene, CDR1 is SQVTM and CDR2 is ANQGSEA. The CDR3 covers 13 residues. TCRdb ran MiXCR on the 5' RACE reads and lists one entry per CDR3 protein. Of about 500,000 distinct CDR3 sequences in the sample, about 15% are singletons; the top ten hold approximately 15%. The chain has TRBV29-1 and TRBJ1-5; TRBD1 matches 8 bases. This clonotype originated in a man younger than 30 who received the YFV17D yellow fever vaccine. The sample in question was PBMCs, obtained less than 6 days after the first yellow fever vaccination. CDR3 residues: CSAGQGANQPQHF. The CDR3 nucleotides are TGCAGCGCTGGACAGGGTGCGAATCAGCCCCAGCATTTT.